A single sample gave rise to the 8 T cell receptor beta chains below, sequenced in a study of blood T cells in healthy people across ages. The second PCR ran roughly 6 to 11 cycles with a sample-barcoded 5' primer and J-beta primers. TCRdb re-called the 5' RACE reads with MiXCR, one entry per CDR3 protein. The data show about 1.6 million distinct CDR3 sequences, about 31% seen once. The sample taken for sequencing was blood. The receptor set was obtained from a woman aged 25 to 39 in good health.

The CDR3 region is CATSDGRRDFITGELFF. The CDR3 DNA reads TGTGCCACCAGTGACGGCCGCCGGGACTTCATCACCGGGGAGCTGTTTTTT. J is TRBJ2-2 and V is TRBV24-1, with D possibly being TRBD2 (6 bases). The CDR3 covers 17 residues. Deletions cut 4 bases from V and 4 bases from J, with 18 bases between. CDR1 and CDR2 (germline): KGHDR, SFDVKD.

This clonotype was seen repeatedly, ten times or more. This sequence joins TRBV10-3 and TRBJ2-7; 11 bases map to TRBD2. Trimming cost V 3 bases and J 2 bases; bases outside gene matches: 12. CDR3 size: 18 residues. Per germline, CDR1 ENHRY and CDR2 SYGVKD. The CDR3 region is CAISEPGLAVPSPYEQYF. The DNA for the CDR3 is TGTGCCATCAGTGAACCGGGACTAGCGGTTCCTTCCCCCTACGAGCAGTACTTC.

This CDR3 is CASSLLGRGTSGTPGKETQYF. The CDR3 nucleotides read TGTGCCAGCAGCTTACTAGGAAGGGGGACTAGCGGCACCCCAGGGAAAGAGACCCAGTACTTC. The chain recombines TRBV7-8 with TRBJ2-5; TRBD2 matches at 11 bases. Germline CDR1 and CDR2: SGHVS and FQNEAQ. The CDR3 consists of 21 residues. V gave up 2 bases and J gave up 3 bases; unmatched junction bases: 20.

This clonotype was found a few times. The chain has TRBV2 and TRBJ2-3; 7 bases align to TRBD1. Per the germline V gene, CDR1 is SNHLY and CDR2 is FYNNEI. This CDR3 has 15 residues. The trim removed 4 bases at V and 0 bases at J, leaving 4 bases unmatched. CDR3 sequence (DNA): TGTGCCAGCAGTGCCGGACAGGTTAGCACAGATACGCAGTATTTT. Its protein is CASSAGQVSTDTQYF.

V usage is TRBV14 and J usage is TRBJ2-1; D is undetermined. Germline V gene data show CDR1 as SGHDN and CDR2 as FVKESK. The length of the CDR3 is 14 residues. V shed 3 bases and J shed 5 bases, with 11 bases lying between them. The chain's CDR3 is CASSHRRKHNEQFF. The CDR3 nucleotides read TGTGCCAGCAGCCATCGAAGGAAACACAATGAGCAGTTCTTC.

The table lists this clonotype with many counts. J is TRBJ2-7 and V is TRBV7-9; either TRBD1 or TRBD2 may supply D (5 bases each). Trimming stripped 1 base from V and 0 bases from J, with 10 bases between. Germline loops: CDR1 SEHNR, CDR2 FQNEAQ (reference sequence). The CDR3 is 15 amino acids. CDR3 nucleotide sequence: TGTGCCAGCAGCTTAGGAGGGGCCCTCTCCTACGAGCAGTACTTC. Protein product: CASSLGGALSYEQYF.

CDR3 region: CSVAVQFSEAFF. For the CDR3, the DNA is TGCAGCGTAGCCGTCCAGTTTTCTGAAGCTTTCTTT. The rearrangement uses TRBV29-1 and TRBJ1-1; D ambiguous. CDR1 and CDR2 (germline): SQVTM, ANQGSEA. The CDR3 totals 12 residues. V shed 6 bases and J shed 6 bases, with 14 bases lying between them.

CDR3 nucleotides: TGCAGCGTTACCGACAGGGGGGACACTGAAGCTTTCTTT. It yields the protein CSVTDRGDTEAFF. V gene TRBV29-1 combines with J gene TRBJ1-1, with TRBD1 identical over 9 bases. The V gene end was trimmed by 5 bases and the J gene end by 3 bases; junction bases not matched to a gene: 4. The CDR3 spans 13 residues. Germline V gene sequence: CDR1 SQVTM, CDR2 ANQGSEA.